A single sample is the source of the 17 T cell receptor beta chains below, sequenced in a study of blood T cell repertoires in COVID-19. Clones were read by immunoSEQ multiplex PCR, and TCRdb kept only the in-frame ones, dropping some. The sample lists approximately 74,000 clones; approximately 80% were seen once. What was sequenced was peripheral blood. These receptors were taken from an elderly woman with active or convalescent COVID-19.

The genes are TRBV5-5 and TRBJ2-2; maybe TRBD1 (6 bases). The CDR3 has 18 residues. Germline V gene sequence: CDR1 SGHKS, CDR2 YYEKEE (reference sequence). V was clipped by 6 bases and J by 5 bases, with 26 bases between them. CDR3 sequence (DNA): TGTGCCAGCATCCGAACCCCGAGTGGCAGGGGCGGGACCGGGGAGCTGTTTTTT. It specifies CASIRTPSGRGGTGELFF. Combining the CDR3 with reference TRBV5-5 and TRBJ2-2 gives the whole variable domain DAGVTQSPTHLIKTRGQQVTLRCSPISGHKSVSWYQQVLGQGPQFIFQYYEKEERGRGNFPDRFSARQFPNYSSELNVNALLLGDSALYLCASIRTPSGRGGTGELFFGEGSRLTVL.

The DNA of the CDR3 is TGTGCCAGCTCACCACCGGGACAGGGGAACACTGAAGCTTTCTTT. Its translation: CASSPPGQGNTEAFF. The V call is TRBV18, the J call TRBJ1-1; TRBD1 matches at 9 bases. Germline values: CDR1 KGHSH, CDR2 LQKENI. The J segment lost 1 base and the V segment lost 0 bases, leaving 0 bases of the junction unmatched. This CDR3 region has 15 residues.

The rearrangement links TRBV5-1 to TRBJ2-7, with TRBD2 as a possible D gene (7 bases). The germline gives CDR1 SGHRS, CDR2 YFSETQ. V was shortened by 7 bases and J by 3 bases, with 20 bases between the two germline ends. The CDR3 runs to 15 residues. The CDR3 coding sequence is TGCGCCAGCCATGGGGGGCGGGGGTCGAGCTACGAGCAGTACTTC. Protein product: CASHGGRGSSYEQYF.

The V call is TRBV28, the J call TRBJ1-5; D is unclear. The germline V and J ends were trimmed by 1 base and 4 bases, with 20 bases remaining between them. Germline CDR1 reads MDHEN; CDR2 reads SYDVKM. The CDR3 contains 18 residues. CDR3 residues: CASSLYLWSRGGNQPQHF. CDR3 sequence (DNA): TGTGCCAGCAGTTTATATTTGTGGTCACGGGGTGGTAATCAGCCCCAGCATTTT. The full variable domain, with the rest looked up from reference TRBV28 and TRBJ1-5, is DVKVTQSSRYLVKRTGEKVFLECVQDMDHENMFWYRQDPGLGLRLIYFSYDVKMKEKGDIPEGYSVSREKKERFSLILESASTNQTSMYLCASSLYLWSRGGNQPQHFGDGTRLSIL.

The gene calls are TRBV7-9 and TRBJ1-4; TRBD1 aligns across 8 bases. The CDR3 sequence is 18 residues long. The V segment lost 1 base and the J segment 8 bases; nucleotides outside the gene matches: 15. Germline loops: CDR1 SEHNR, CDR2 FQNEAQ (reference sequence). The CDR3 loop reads CASSLGGTGGLAQEKLFF. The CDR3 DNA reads TGTGCCAGCAGCTTAGGGGGGACAGGTGGCCTAGCCCAGGAAAAACTGTTTTTT.

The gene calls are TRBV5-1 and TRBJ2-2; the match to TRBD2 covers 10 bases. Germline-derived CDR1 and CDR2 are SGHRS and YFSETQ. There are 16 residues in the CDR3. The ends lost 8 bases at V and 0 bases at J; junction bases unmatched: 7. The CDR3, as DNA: TGCGCCAGTAAAGTGGGACTAGCGTCGAACACCGGGGAGCTGTTTTTT. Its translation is CASKVGLASNTGELFF.

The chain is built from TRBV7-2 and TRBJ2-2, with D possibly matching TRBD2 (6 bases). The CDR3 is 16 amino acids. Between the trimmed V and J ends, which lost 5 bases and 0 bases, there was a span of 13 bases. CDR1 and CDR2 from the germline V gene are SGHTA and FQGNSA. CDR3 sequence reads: CASSRGADSNTGELFF. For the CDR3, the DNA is TGTGCCAGCAGCCGCGGGGCGGACTCGAACACCGGGGAGCTGTTTTTT.

CDR3 residues: CASSFRGGNTIYF. The CDR3 DNA reads as TGTGCCAGCAGCTTCCGCGGAGGAAACACCATATATTTT. The rearrangement joins TRBV5-8 to TRBJ1-3, with D hard to call. Germline assignment: CDR1 SGHTS and CDR2 YDEGEE. CDR3 size: 13 residues. Trimming cost V 2 bases and J 4 bases, with 7 bases left between them.

CDR3 DNA sequence: TGTGCCAGCAAACAGGGGTTCGGCTACACCTTC. It codes for CASKQGFGYTF. This chain connects TRBV2 to TRBJ1-2; 7 bases agree with TRBD1. The trim removed 7 bases at V and 8 bases at J, leaving 4 bases unmatched. The CDR3 covers 11 residues. Germline V gene lookup returns CDR1 SNHLY and CDR2 FYNNEI.

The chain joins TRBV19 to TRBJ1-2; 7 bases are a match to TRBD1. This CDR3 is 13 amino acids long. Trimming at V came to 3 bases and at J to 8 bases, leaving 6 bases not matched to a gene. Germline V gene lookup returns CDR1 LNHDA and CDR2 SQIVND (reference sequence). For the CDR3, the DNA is TGTGCCAGTAGTATTGAAGGGGGCCGGGGCTACACCTTC. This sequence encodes CASSIEGGRGYTF.

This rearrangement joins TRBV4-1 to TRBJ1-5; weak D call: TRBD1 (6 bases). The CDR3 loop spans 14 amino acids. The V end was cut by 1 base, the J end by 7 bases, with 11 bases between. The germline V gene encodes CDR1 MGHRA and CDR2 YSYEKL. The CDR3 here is CASSQAGAGQPQHF. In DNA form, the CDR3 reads TGCGCCAGCAGCCAAGCAGGGGCTGGGCAGCCCCAGCATTTT.

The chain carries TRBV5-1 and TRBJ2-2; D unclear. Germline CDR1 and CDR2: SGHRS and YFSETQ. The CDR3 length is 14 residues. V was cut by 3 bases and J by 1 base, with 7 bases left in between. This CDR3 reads CASSSNLNTGELFF. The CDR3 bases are TGCGCCAGCAGCTCCAACTTGAACACCGGGGAGCTGTTTTTT.

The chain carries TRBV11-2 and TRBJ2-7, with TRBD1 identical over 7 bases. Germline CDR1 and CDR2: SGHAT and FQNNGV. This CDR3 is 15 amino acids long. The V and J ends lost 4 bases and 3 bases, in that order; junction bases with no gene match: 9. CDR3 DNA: TGTGCCAGCAGCTCTATCCGGGACAGACTCTACGAGCAGTACTTC. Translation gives CASSSIRDRLYEQYF.

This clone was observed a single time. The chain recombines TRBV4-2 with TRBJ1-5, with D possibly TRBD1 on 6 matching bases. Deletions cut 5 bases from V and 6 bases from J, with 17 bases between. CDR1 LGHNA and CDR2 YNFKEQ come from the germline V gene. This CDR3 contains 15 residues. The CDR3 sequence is CASSMSRGHSQPQHF. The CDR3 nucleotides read TGTGCCAGCAGCATGAGCAGGGGCCACTCTCAGCCCCAGCATTTT.

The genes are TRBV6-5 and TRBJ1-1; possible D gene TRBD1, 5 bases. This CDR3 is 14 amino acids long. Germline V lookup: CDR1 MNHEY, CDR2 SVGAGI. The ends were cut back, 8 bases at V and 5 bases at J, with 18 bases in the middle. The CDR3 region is CASQSGGAGTEAFF. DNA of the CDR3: TGTGCCAGCCAGTCGGGAGGGGCAGGGACTGAAGCTTTCTTT.

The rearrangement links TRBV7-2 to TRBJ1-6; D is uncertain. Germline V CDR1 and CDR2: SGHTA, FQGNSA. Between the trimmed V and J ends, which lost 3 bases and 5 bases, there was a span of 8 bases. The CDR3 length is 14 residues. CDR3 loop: CASSFPIDNSPLHF. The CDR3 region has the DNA TGTGCCAGCAGCTTCCCTATCGATAATTCACCCCTCCACTTT.

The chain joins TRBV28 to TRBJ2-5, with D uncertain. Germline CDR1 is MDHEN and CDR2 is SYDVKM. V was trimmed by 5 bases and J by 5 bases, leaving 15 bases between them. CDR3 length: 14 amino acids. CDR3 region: CASSMPPGAETQYF. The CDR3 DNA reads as TGTGCCAGCAGTATGCCCCCTGGTGCGGAGACCCAGTACTTC. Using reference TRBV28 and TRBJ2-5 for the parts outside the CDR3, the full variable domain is DVKVTQSSRYLVKRTGEKVFLECVQDMDHENMFWYRQDPGLGLRLIYFSYDVKMKEKGDIPEGYSVSREKKERFSLILESASTNQTSMYLCASSMPPGAETQYFGPGTRLLVL.